The 23 T cell receptor beta chains in this list originate from one sample, sequenced in a study of shared clonotypes between healthy human individuals. The protocol was immunoSEQ multiplex PCR, while the TCRdb copy is restricted to in-frame clones and leaves out a portion. The data contain approximately 2,200,000 clones, roughly 91% of them seen just once; the ten biggest clones take up about 1.8%. CD45RO-negative CD8 cells positively selected for CCR7 made up the naive population, which excluded terminally differentiated effector memory CD45RA+ cells. Sequences were obtained from naive CD8+ T cells from PBMCs. These receptors all stem from a man between 18 and 35 years old in good health. Some clones in this sample may be carry-over from other donors' samples.

V is TRBV19 and J is TRBJ2-7, with D perhaps given as TRBD1 or TRBD2 (5 bases each). V was trimmed by 6 bases and J by 5 bases, leaving 17 bases between them. CDR1 is LNHDA, CDR2 SQIVND, per germline (reference sequence). The length of the CDR3 is 14 residues. The CDR3 here is CASRDWGTGHEQYF. CDR3 DNA sequence: TGTGCCAGTAGGGATTGGGGGACCGGCCACGAGCAGTACTTC.

This chain connects TRBV28 to TRBJ1-4; no reliable D call. V shed 2 bases and J shed 3 bases, with 7 bases lying between them. The CDR3 spans 14 residues. Per germline, CDR1 MDHEN and CDR2 SYDVKM. The CDR3 region has the DNA TGTGCCAGCAGTTTACCCGGGCCTAATGAAAAACTGTTTTTT. This gives the protein CASSLPGPNEKLFF.

The J gene is TRBJ2-1, the V gene TRBV11-3, with 7 bases lining up with TRBD2. Trimming cost V 4 bases and J 6 bases; bases outside gene matches: 9. Germline V gives CDR1 SGHNT, CDR2 YENEEA. This CDR3 has 15 amino acids. The CDR3 DNA sequence: TGTGCCAGCAGCTCCCGGGAGGTACAAGGCAATGAGCAGTTCTTC. The encoded protein is CASSSREVQGNEQFF.

The CDR3 DNA is TGTGCCAGTAGTGTGACGGGGGCTAGCTCCTACAATGAGCAGTTCTTC. It codes for CASSVTGASSYNEQFF. The V and J genes are TRBV19 and TRBJ2-1; D may match TRBD1 or TRBD2 (6 bases each). The CDR3 sequence is 16 residues long. The germline CDR1 and CDR2 sequences are LNHDA and SQIVND (reference sequence). V shed 5 bases and J shed 0 bases, with 14 bases lying between them.

The chain employs TRBV6-6 and TRBJ1-2; D is undetermined. CDR3 length: 15 residues. CDR1 and CDR2 from the germline V gene are MNHNY and SVGAGI (reference sequence). The V end was cut by 4 bases, the J end by 4 bases, with 16 bases between. The CDR3 nucleotides are TGTGCCAGCAGTTTTCTCTCGGCCGTAGTCTATGGCTACACCTTC. Its translation: CASSFLSAVVYGYTF.

The V call is TRBV6-1, the J call TRBJ1-4; a weak D match, TRBD1 (6 bases). CDR3 length: 14 amino acids. The germline V and J ends were trimmed by 6 bases and 4 bases, with 12 bases remaining between them. Germline values: CDR1 MNHNS, CDR2 SASEGT. The CDR3 DNA is TGTGCCAGCAGGGTGGACAGTTTTAATGAAAAACTGTTTTTT. Encoded protein: CASRVDSFNEKLFF.

V usage is TRBV11-2 and J usage is TRBJ1-1; the D is unclear. The CDR3 sequence is 13 residues long. The V end lost 5 bases, the J end lost 3 bases, and 10 bases lay between the germline ends. CDR1 and CDR2 (germline): SGHAT, FQNNGV. CDR3 sequence reads: CASSPSGDTEAFF. The CDR3 DNA follows: TGTGCCAGCAGCCCCTCAGGAGACACTGAAGCTTTCTTT.

CDR3 nucleotide sequence: TGTGCCAGCAGCTTAGTCCCCACTGCGGGTGAGCAGTTCTTC. The encoded protein is CASSLVPTAGEQFF. The chain recombines TRBV7-2 with TRBJ2-1; weak D call: TRBD2 (5 bases). Germline V gene data show CDR1 as SGHTA and CDR2 as FQGNSA. V lost 1 base, J lost 9 bases, and 13 bases lay in between. The CDR3 is made up of 14 amino acids.

The V gene is TRBV27, the J gene TRBJ1-5; D might be TRBD1 (5 bases). Trimming removed 4 bases at V and 0 bases at J, with 19 bases between. Germline CDR1 MNHEY, CDR2 SMNVEV (reference sequence). The CDR3 runs to 18 residues. CDR3 coding DNA: TGTGCCAGCAGTTATTCATCCAAGACAGTTTATAGCAATCAGCCCCAGCATTTT. Amino acid sequence: CASSYSSKTVYSNQPQHF.

J is TRBJ2-7 and V is TRBV7-9; D gene uncertain. The germline V gene has CDR1 SEHNR and CDR2 FQNEAQ (reference sequence). The CDR3 runs to 15 residues. Trimming took off 1 base at V and 0 bases at J, with 10 bases between the two ends. CDR3 in amino acids: CASSLERASSYEQYF. The CDR3 region has the DNA TGTGCCAGCAGCTTAGAACGGGCAAGCTCCTACGAGCAGTACTTC.

V gene TRBV19 combines with J gene TRBJ1-5; D is perhaps TRBD1 (5 bases). Trimming left V 8 bases short and J 6 bases short, with 17 bases between. CDR3 size: 14 residues. Germline CDR1 is LNHDA and CDR2 is SQIVND (reference sequence). The DNA for the CDR3 is TGTGCCAGTGCCTACCAGGGAACGGGTCAGCCCCAGCATTTT. Encoded protein: CASAYQGTGQPQHF.

This rearrangement joins TRBV27 to TRBJ1-1; 8 positions match TRBD1. CDR1 and CDR2 (germline): MNHEY, SMNVEV (reference sequence). The CDR3 loop spans 12 amino acids. Trimming cost V 6 bases and J 8 bases; bases outside gene matches: 5. The CDR3 region has the DNA TGTGCCAGCAGCGGGACAGGTCAGGAAGCTTTCTTT. It is translated as CASSGTGQEAFF.

The chain couples TRBV7-9 to TRBJ2-5, with D tentatively TRBD1 or TRBD2 (5 bases each). V was clipped by 2 bases and J by 3 bases, with 19 bases between them. The CDR3 has 17 amino acids. In germline, CDR1 is SEHNR, CDR2 FQNEAQ (reference sequence). The CDR3 DNA follows: TGTGCCAGCAGCTTAAAGATTTGGGACCCGGGTAAAGAGACCCAGTACTTC. Translated, it gives CASSLKIWDPGKETQYF.

The chain employs TRBV29-1 and TRBJ2-1, with D perhaps TRBD1 or TRBD2 (5 bases each). The CDR3 totals 14 residues. CDR1 and CDR2 from the germline V gene are SQVTM and ANQGSEA. V lost 2 bases to trimming and J lost 6 bases, with 14 bases between them. As DNA, the CDR3 is TGCAGCGTTGAACCGGGACGGAACCTCAATGAGCAGTTCTTC. It translates to CSVEPGRNLNEQFF.

The V gene is TRBV27, the J gene TRBJ2-1, with D tentatively TRBD1 (5 bases). The CDR3 loop spans 14 amino acids. From germline, CDR1 is MNHEY and CDR2 SMNVEV (reference sequence). V lost 0 bases and J 8 bases, leaving 11 bases between the germline ends. This chain's CDR3 is CASSLSAGNHEQFF. Written as DNA, the CDR3 is TGTGCCAGCAGTTTATCCGCAGGGAACCATGAGCAGTTCTTC.

This chain connects TRBV2 to TRBJ2-7; D is unclear. The germline V gene has CDR1 SNHLY and CDR2 FYNNEI. V was cut by 6 bases and J by 3 bases, with 6 bases left in between. The CDR3 length is 11 residues. The CDR3 nucleotides read TGTGCCAGCAGCGCTAACTACGAGCAGTACTTC. The encoded protein is CASSANYEQYF. Variable domain in full (rest from reference TRBV2 and TRBJ2-7): EPEVTQTPSHQVTQMGQEVILRCVPISNHLYFYWYRQILGQKVEFLVSFYNNEISEKSEIFDDQFSVERPDGSNFTLKIRSTKLEDSAMYFCASSANYEQYFGPGTRLTVT.

This clone was picked up one time. The chain is built from TRBV9 and TRBJ2-5; weak D call: TRBD1 (6 bases). Germline CDR1 reads SGDLS; CDR2 reads YYNGEE. This CDR3 comprises 13 residues. V dropped 5 bases and J dropped 4 bases, with 12 bases sitting between them. Written as DNA, the CDR3 is TGTGCCAGCAGTGTCGAAGGGGGAGAGACCCAGTACTTC. This translates into CASSVEGGETQYF. The full variable domain, rest sourced from reference TRBV9 and TRBJ2-5, is DSGVTQTPKHLITATGQRVTLRCSPRSGDLSVYWYQQSLDQGLQFLIQYYNGEERAKGNILERFSAQQFPDLHSELNLSSLELGDSALYFCASSVEGGETQYFGPGTRLLVL.

V and J are TRBV5-6 and TRBJ2-3, with 9 nucleotides matching TRBD2. Germline V lookup: CDR1 SGHDT, CDR2 YYEEEE. This CDR3 spans 16 amino acids. The V segment lost 4 bases and the J segment 2 bases; nucleotides outside the gene matches: 8. CDR3 nucleotides: TGTGCCAGCAGCCACCCCCCTAGCGGGGCCACAGATACGCAGTATTTT. Its protein product is CASSHPPSGATDTQYF.

The chain joins TRBV7-9 to TRBJ2-3, with TRBD1 as a possible D gene (5 bases). V gave up 5 bases and J gave up 0 bases, with 15 bases separating them. Germline lookup yields CDR1 SEHNR and CDR2 FQNEAQ (reference sequence). The CDR3 extends over 16 amino acids. This CDR3 is CASSTRQKTSTDTQYF. CDR3 in DNA: TGTGCCAGCAGCACCCGACAGAAAACAAGCACAGATACGCAGTATTTT.

This chain connects TRBV19 to TRBJ2-7, with 8 bases matching TRBD1. The CDR3 runs 15 residues. V lost 7 bases to trimming and J lost 1 base; unmatched junction nucleotides: 9. Germline CDR1 LNHDA, CDR2 SQIVND (reference sequence). CDR3: CASNPGTGFSYEQYF. As DNA, the CDR3 is TGTGCCAGTAACCCCGGGACAGGATTTTCCTACGAGCAGTACTTC.

The J gene is TRBJ2-3, the V gene TRBV4-1, with TRBD2 identical over 7 bases. This CDR3 is 17 amino acids long. V was pared by 6 bases and J by 0 bases, with 12 bases of the junction left unmatched. Germline V lookup: CDR1 MGHRA, CDR2 YSYEKL. The CDR3, as DNA: TGCGCCAGCAGGCCCCATAACCGACTAGCTAGCACAGATACGCAGTATTTT. It yields the protein CASRPHNRLASTDTQYF.

The rearrangement uses TRBV19 and TRBJ2-6, with TRBD2 matching 7 bases. V lost 10 bases and J lost 0; bases outside the gene matches: 6. The CDR3 has 15 amino acids. CDR1 LNHDA and CDR2 SQIVND come from the germline V gene (reference sequence). The CDR3 DNA reads TGTGCCACCCGGGACTACAACTCTGGGGCCAACGTCCTGACTTTC. It yields the protein CATRDYNSGANVLTF.

The rearrangement joins TRBV13 to TRBJ1-2; D might be TRBD1 (5 bases). The CDR3 totals 12 residues. CDR1 PRHDT and CDR2 FYEKMQ come from the germline V gene (reference sequence). The V and J ends lost 3 bases and 8 bases respectively, with 10 bases between them. As DNA, the CDR3 is TGTGCCAGCAGCTTCGGAGGGGCCGGCTACACCTTC. Translating gives CASSFGGAGYTF.